The T cell receptor beta chain under discussion was sequenced for a study of response to subunit inactivated influenza vaccine. In TCRdb, the RT-PCR reads were re-called with MiXCR into one record per CDR3 protein. The sample records fewer than 250,000 distinct CDR3 sequences, 14% being singletons. This clonotype showed up just a few times. CDR1 MDHEN and CDR2 SYDVKM come from the germline V gene. J gave up 4 bases and V 6 bases, and 17 bases lay outside the gene matches. CDR3 length: 18 residues. The origin of this receptor is a man aged 50 to 60 who received an inactivated influenza vaccine. The sequenced sample was CD8+ T cells sorted from PBMCs, obtained less than 6 days after vaccination. The chain combines TRBV28 with TRBJ2-2; 7 bases map to TRBD2. The CDR3 nucleotides are TGTGCCAGCAGCTCACCGCGGTTGCGGGAGTTAGGCACCGGGGAGCTGTTTTTT. It yields the protein CASSSPRLRELGTGELFF.